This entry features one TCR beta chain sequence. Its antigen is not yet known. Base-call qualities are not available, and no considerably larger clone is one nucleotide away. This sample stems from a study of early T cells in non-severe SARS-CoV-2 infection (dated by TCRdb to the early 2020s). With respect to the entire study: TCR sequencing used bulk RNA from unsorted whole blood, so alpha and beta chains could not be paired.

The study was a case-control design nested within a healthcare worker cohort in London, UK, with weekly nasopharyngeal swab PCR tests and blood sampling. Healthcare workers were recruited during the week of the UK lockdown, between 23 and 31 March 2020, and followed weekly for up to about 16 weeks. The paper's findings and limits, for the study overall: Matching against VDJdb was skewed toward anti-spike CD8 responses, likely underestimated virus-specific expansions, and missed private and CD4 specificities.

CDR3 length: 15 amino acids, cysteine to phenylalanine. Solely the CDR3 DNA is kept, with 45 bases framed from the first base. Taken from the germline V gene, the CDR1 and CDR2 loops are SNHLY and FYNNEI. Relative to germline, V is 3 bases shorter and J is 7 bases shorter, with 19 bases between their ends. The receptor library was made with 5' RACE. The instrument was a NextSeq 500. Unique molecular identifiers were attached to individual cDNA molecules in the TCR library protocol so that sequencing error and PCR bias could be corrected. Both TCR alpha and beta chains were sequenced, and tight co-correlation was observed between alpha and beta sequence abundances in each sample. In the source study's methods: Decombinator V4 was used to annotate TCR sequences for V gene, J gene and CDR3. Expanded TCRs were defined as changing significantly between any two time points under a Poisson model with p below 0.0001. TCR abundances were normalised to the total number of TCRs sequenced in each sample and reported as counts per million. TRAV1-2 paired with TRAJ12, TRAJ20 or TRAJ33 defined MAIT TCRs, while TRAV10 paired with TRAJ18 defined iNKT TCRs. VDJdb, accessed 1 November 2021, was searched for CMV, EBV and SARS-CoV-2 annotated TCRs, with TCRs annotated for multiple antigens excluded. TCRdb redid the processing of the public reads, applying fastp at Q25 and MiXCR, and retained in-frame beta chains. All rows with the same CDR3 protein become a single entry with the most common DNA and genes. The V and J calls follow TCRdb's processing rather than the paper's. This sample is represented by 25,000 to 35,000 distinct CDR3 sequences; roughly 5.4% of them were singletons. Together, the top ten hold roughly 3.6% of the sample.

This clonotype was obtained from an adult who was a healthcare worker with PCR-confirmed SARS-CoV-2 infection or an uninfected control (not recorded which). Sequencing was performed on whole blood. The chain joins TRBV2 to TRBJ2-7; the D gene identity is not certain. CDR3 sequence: CASSDRSRISREQYF. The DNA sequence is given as TGTGCCAGCAGTGATAGGTCTAGGATTAGTCGGGAGCAGTACTTC.